The clone carrying this T cell receptor (beta chain) was counted between two and nine times. Its antigen is currently unknown. Sequenced by immunoSEQ multiplex PCR; TCRdb stores in-frame clones only, minus some. The sample presents roughly 32,000 clones, none singletons. Peripheral blood was collected from the related graft donor on the marrow donation day. The entry originates in a study of T cells after posttransplantation cyclophosphamide. Regarding the study as a whole: TRB clonality was highly associated with recipient CMV seropositivity and reactivation. Blood and skin or GI T cell repertoires showed limited TRB overlap. Later blood repertoires were often dominated by clones from the donor CD8+ memory compartment.

CDR1 is SNHLY, CDR2 FYNNEI, per germline. The germline V and J ends were trimmed by 10 bases and 1 base, with 16 bases remaining between them. The CDR3 length is 14 residues. Sequencing was performed on PBMCs. The sequence was obtained from a woman aged 25 to 39 in good health and a related stem cell transplant donor. The rearrangement links TRBV2 to TRBJ2-5; D unresolved. The CDR3 is CATAARPSQETQYF. CDR3 bases: TGTGCCACCGCGGCGCGGCCCAGCCAAGAGACCCAGTACTTC.